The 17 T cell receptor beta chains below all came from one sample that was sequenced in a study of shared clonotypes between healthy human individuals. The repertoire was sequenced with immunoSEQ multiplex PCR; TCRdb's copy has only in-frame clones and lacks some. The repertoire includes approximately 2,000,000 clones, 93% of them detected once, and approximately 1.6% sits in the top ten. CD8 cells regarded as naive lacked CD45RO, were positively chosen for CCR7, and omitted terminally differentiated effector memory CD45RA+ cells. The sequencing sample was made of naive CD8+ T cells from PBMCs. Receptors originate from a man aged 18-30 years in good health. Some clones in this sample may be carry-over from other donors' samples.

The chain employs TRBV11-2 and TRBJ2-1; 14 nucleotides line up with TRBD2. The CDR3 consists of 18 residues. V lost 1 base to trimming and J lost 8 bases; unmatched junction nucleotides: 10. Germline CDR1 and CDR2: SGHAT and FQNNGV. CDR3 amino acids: CASSLGRLAGGPGDEQFF. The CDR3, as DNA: TGTGCCAGCAGCTTAGGGAGACTAGCGGGAGGGCCAGGTGATGAGCAGTTCTTC. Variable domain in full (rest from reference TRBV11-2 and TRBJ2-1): EAGVAQSPRYKIIEKRQSVAFWCNPISGHATLYWYQQILGQGPKLLIQFQNNGVVDDSQLPKDRFSAERLKGVDSTLKIQPAKLEDSAVYLCASSLGRLAGGPGDEQFFGPGTRLTVL.

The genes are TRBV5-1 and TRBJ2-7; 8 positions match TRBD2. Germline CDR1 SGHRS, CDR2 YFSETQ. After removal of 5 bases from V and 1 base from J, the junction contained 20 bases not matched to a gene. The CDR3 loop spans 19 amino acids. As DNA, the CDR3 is TGCGCCAGCAGTATTGGAGGGCACCCCTTGCGGGAGGTTTCCTACGAGCAGTACTTC. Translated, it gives CASSIGGHPLREVSYEQYF. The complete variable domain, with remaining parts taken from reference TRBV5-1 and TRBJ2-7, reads KAGVTQTPRYLIKTRGQQVTLSCSPISGHRSVSWYQQTPGQGLQFLFEYFSETQRNKGNFPGRFSGRQFSNSRSEMNVSTLELGDSALYLCASSIGGHPLREVSYEQYFGPGTRLTVT.

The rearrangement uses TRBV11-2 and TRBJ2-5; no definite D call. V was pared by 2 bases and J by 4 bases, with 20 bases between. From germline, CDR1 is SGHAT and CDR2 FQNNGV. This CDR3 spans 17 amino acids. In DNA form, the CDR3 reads TGTGCCAGCAGCTTATACCCCCCCCATCGCCCCAGAGAGACCCAGTACTTC. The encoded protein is CASSLYPPHRPRETQYF.

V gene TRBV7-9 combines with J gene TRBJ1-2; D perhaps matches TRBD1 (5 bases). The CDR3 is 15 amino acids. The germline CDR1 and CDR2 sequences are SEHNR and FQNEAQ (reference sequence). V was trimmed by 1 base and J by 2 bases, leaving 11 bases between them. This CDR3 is CASSLGGGYNYGYTF. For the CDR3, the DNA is TGTGCCAGCAGCTTAGGGGGCGGATACAACTATGGCTACACCTTC.

The DNA of the CDR3 is TGTGCCAGCAGCAGACGGGACCGGACTTACGAGCAGTACTTC. It codes for CASSRRDRTYEQYF. This chain connects TRBV7-9 to TRBJ2-7, with D perhaps matching TRBD1 or TRBD2 (5 bases each). This CDR3 is built from 14 residues. V lost 5 bases and J lost 4, with 15 bases in between. Germline V gives CDR1 SEHNR, CDR2 FQNEAQ (reference sequence).

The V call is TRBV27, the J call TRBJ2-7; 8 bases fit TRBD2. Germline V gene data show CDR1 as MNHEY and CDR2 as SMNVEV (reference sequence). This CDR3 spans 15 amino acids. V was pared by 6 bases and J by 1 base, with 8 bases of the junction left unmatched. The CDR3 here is CASSPPSGGSYEQYF. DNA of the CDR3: TGTGCCAGCAGCCCGCCCTCGGGAGGGTCCTACGAGCAGTACTTC.

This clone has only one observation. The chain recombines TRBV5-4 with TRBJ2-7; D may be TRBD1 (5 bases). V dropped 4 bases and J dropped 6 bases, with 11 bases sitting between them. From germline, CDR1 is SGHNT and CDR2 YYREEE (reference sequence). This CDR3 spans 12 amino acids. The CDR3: CASSPGGAEQYF. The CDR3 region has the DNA TGTGCCAGCAGCCCCGGTGGGGCCGAGCAGTACTTC.

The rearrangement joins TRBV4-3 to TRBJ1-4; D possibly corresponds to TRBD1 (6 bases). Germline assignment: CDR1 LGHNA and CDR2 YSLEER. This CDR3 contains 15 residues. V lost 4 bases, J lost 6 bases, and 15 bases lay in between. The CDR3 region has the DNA TGCGCCAGCAGCCTTACTCGGACAGCGCATGAAAAACTGTTTTTT. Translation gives CASSLTRTAHEKLFF.

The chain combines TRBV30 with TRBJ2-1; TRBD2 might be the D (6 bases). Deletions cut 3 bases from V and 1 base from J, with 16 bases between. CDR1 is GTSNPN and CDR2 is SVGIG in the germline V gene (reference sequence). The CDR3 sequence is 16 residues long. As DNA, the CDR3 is TGTGCCTGGAGACTTGGCGGGATGGGGTCCTACAATGAGCAGTTCTTC. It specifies CAWRLGGMGSYNEQFF.

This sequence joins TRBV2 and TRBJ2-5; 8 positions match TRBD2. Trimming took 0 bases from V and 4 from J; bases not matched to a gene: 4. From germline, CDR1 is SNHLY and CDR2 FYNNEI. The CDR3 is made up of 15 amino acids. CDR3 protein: CASSEASGTRETQYF. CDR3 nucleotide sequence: TGTGCCAGCAGTGAAGCTAGCGGGACCCGAGAGACCCAGTACTTC.

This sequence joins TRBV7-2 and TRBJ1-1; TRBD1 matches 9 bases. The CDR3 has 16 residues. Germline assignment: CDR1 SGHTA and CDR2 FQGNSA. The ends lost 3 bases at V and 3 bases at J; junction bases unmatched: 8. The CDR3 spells CASSFNFGQGYTEAFF. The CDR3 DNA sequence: TGTGCCAGCAGCTTCAATTTCGGACAGGGGTACACTGAAGCTTTCTTT.

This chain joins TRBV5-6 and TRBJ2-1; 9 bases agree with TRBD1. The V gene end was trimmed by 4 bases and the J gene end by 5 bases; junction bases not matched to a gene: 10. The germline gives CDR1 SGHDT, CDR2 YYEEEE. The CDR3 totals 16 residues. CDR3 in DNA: TGTGCCAGCAGCCTACAAACAGGGGGCCCCCACAATGAGCAGTTCTTC. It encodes CASSLQTGGPHNEQFF.

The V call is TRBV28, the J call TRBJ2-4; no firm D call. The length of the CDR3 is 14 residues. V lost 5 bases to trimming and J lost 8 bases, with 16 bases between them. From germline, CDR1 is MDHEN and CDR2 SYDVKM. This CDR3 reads CASSPNNPTYIQYF. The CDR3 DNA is TGTGCCAGCAGTCCTAATAACCCTACCTACATTCAGTACTTC.

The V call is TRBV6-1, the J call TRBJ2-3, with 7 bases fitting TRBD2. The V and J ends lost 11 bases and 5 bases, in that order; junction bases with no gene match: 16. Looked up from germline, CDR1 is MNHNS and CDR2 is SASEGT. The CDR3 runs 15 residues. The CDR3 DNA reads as TGTGCCGGCCGTGGGGGAGGGACTTTCGGAGATACGCAGTATTTT. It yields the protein CAGRGGGTFGDTQYF.

The CDR3 is CASSEANWGIVSGNTIYF. CDR3 DNA sequence: TGTGCCAGCAGTGAAGCAAACTGGGGGATAGTCTCTGGAAACACCATATATTTT. This chain uses TRBV6-1 with TRBJ1-3, with a tentative D call TRBD1 (5 bases). This CDR3 has 18 residues. CDR1 and CDR2 from the germline V gene are MNHNS and SASEGT. Deletions cut 0 bases from V and 0 bases from J, with 15 bases between.

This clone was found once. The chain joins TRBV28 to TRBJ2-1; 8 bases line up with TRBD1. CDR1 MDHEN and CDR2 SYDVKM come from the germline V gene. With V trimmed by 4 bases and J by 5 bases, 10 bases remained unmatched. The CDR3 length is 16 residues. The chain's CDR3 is CASSWAGTGFHNEQFF. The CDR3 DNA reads TGTGCCAGCAGTTGGGCAGGGACAGGATTCCACAATGAGCAGTTCTTC.

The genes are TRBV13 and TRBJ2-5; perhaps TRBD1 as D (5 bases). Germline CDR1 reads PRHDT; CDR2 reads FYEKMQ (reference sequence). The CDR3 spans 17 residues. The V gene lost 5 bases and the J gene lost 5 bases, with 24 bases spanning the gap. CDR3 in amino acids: CASSLGLPKQGRETQYF. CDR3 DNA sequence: TGTGCCAGCAGCCTCGGATTGCCTAAGCAGGGTAGGGAGACCCAGTACTTC.